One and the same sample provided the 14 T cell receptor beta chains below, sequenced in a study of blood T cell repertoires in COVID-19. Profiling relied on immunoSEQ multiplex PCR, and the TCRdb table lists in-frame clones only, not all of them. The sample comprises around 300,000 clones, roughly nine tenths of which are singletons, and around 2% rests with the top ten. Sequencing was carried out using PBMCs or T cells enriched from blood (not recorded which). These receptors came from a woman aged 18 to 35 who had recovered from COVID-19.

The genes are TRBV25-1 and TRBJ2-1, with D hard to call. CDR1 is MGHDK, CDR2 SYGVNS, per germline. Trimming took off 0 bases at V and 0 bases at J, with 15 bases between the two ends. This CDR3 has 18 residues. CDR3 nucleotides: TGTGCCAGCAGTGAATACGGGTCAGCTGCCGGCTCCTACAATGAGCAGTTCTTC. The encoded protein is CASSEYGSAAGSYNEQFF.

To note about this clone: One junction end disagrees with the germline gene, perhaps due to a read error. This CDR3 reads CSVEGLAGGFRGETQYF. CDR3 coding DNA: TGCAGCGTCGAAGGACTAGCGGGGGGGTTCAGGGGAGAGACCCAGTACTTC. The V and J genes are TRBV29-1 and TRBJ2-5; 15 bases match TRBD2. CDR3 size: 17 residues. Germline assignment: CDR1 SQVTM and CDR2 ANQGSEA.

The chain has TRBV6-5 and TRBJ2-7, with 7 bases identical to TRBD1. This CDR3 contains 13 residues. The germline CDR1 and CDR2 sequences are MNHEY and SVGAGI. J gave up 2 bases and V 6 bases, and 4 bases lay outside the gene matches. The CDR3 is CASSRDSTYEQYF. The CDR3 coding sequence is TGTGCCAGCAGCCGGGACAGTACCTACGAGCAGTACTTC.

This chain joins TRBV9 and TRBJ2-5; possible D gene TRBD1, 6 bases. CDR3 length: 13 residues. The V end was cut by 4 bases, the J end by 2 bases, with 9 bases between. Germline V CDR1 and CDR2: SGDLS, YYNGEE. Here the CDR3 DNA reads TGTGCCAGCAGCCCACAGGGACAAGAGACCCAGTACTTC. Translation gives CASSPQGQETQYF.

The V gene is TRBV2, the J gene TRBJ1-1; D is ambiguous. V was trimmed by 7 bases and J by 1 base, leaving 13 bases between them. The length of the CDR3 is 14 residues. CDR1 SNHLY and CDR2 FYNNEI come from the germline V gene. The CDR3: CASTPGGANTEAFF. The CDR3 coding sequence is TGTGCCAGCACCCCGGGAGGTGCGAACACTGAAGCTTTCTTT.

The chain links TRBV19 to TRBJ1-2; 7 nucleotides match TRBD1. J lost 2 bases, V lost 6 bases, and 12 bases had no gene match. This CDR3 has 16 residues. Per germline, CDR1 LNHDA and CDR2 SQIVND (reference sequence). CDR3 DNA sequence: TGTGCCAGTAGCTCCGGGACAGCCAGGACCAACTATGGCTACACCTTC. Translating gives CASSSGTARTNYGYTF.

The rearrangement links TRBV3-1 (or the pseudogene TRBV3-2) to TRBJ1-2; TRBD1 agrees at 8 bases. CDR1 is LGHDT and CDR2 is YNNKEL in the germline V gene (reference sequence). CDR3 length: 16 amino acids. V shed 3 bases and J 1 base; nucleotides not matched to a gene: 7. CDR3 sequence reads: CASSHTGTGRNYGYTF. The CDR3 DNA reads TGTGCCAGCAGCCACACCGGGACAGGTCGTAACTATGGCTACACCTTC.

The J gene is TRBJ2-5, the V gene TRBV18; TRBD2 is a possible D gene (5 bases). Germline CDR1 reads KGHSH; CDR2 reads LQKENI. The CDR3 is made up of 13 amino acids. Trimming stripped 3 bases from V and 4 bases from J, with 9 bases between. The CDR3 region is CASSPMGRETQYF. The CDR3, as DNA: TGTGCCAGCTCACCTATGGGGAGAGAGACCCAGTACTTC.

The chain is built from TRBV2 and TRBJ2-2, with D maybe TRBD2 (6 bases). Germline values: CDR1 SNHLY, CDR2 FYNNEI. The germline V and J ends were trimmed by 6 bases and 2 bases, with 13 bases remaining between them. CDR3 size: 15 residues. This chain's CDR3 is CASSKGTGNTGELFF. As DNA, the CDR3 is TGTGCCAGCAGCAAGGGGACTGGAAACACCGGGGAGCTGTTTTTT.

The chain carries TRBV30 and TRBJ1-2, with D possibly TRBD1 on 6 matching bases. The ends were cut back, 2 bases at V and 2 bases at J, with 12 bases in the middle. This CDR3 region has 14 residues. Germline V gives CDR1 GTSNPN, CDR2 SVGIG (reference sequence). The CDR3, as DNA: TGTGCCTGGAGTCCAGGGGTCCTCAACTATGGCTACACCTTC. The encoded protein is CAWSPGVLNYGYTF.

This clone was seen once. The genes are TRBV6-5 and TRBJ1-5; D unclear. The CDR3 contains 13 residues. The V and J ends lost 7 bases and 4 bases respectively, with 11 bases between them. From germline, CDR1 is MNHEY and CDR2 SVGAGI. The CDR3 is CASNLQANQPQHF. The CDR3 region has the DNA TGTGCCAGCAATCTCCAGGCGAATCAGCCCCAGCATTTT.

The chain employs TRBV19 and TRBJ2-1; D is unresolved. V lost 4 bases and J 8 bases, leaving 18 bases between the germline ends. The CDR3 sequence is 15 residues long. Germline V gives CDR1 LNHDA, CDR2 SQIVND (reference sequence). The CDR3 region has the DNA TGTGCCAGTAGTAAACTACTCCCCACGGTCCATGAGCAGTTCTTC. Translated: CASSKLLPTVHEQFF.

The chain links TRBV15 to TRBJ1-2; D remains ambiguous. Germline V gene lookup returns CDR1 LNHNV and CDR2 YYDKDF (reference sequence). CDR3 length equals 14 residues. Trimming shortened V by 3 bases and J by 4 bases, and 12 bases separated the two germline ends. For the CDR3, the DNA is TGTGCCACCAGCAGGGCAATTTTGCCCTATGGCTACACCTTC. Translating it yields CATSRAILPYGYTF.

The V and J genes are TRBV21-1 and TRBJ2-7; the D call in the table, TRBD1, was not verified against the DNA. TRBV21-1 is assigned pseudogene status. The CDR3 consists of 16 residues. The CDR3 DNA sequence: TGTGCCAGCTCTCTTAGACGGGGGACAGGGAAGGGCGAGCAGTACTTC. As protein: CASSLRRGTGKGEQYF.